This entry lists 32 T cell receptor beta chains sequenced from one sample in a study of T cell repertoires in cytomegalovirus infection. TCRdb processed the reads anew with MiXCR; each CDR3 protein has one entry. This table holds 180,000 or so distinct CDR3 sequences, 15% to 20% found once. The sample consisted of CD8+ T cells from PBMCs. These receptor sequences come from a human donor in good health (CMV status not recorded). Some clones in this sample may be carry-over from other donors' samples.

This chain links TRBV5-4 with TRBJ2-5; D gene unclear. Germline V lookup: CDR1 SGHNT, CDR2 YYREEE (reference sequence). The CDR3 sequence is 13 residues long. Trimming pared 0 bases from V and 0 bases from J, leaving 3 bases between. The chain's CDR3 is CASSLEYQETQYF. CDR3 DNA sequence: TGTGCCAGCAGCTTGGAGTACCAAGAGACCCAGTACTTC.

V and J are TRBV7-8 and TRBJ2-1; 7 bases agree with TRBD2. Germline CDR1 reads SGHVS; CDR2 reads FQNEAQ. This CDR3 has 15 residues. After removal of 2 bases from V and 4 bases from J, the junction contained 5 bases not matched to a gene. The CDR3 loop is CASSLNAGDYNEQFF. The CDR3 DNA is TGTGCCAGCAGCTTAAATGCGGGGGATTACAATGAGCAGTTCTTC.

J is TRBJ2-3 and V is TRBV29-1, with 8 bases aligning to TRBD2. Germline V CDR1 and CDR2: SQVTM, ANQGSEA. The CDR3 has 19 residues. Germline trimming cut 5 bases from V and 0 bases from J; bases unmatched to any gene: 19. The CDR3 is CSVFSRVWLAGLSTDTQYF. The CDR3 DNA is TGCAGCGTTTTTTCTCGGGTGTGGTTAGCGGGGCTCAGCACAGATACGCAGTATTTT.

This clonotype was found a few times. The gene calls are TRBV20-1 and TRBJ1-1; D is unclear. Germline V lookup: CDR1 DFQATT, CDR2 SNEGSKA (reference sequence). CDR3 length equals 13 residues. V gave up 2 bases and J gave up 0 bases, with 7 bases separating them. The CDR3 loop reads CSARPQVNTEAFF. The CDR3, as DNA: TGCAGTGCTAGACCGCAAGTGAACACTGAAGCTTTCTTT.

Only a few counts were recorded for this clonotype. The chain uses TRBV6-5 and TRBJ1-1; no definite D call. V lost 0 bases and J lost 8, with 10 bases in between. There are 13 residues in the CDR3. CDR1 and CDR2 from the germline V gene are MNHEY and SVGAGI. CDR3 nucleotides: TGTGCCAGCAGTTACTCTGGTCCGAGAGAAGCTTTCTTT. It translates to CASSYSGPREAFF.

Turning to this clonotype: A much more abundant neighbour one base away suggests this may be a read error. This chain connects TRBV6-2 or TRBV6-3 to TRBJ1-1; D remains ambiguous. In germline, CDR1 is MNHEY, CDR2 SVGEGT. The CDR3 sequence is 11 residues long. V was clipped by 2 bases and J by 6 bases, with 4 bases between them. The CDR3 region has the DNA TGTGCCAGCAGTTACCCCCCTGAAGCTTTCTTT. Protein product: CASSYPPEAFF.

The gene calls are TRBV7-8 and TRBJ1-2; unclear D gene. Germline V gives CDR1 SGHVS, CDR2 FQNEAQ. V lost 4 bases to trimming and J lost 2 bases, with 11 bases between them. The CDR3 consists of 14 residues. CDR3 loop: CASSSLGGNYGYTF. The CDR3 coding sequence is TGTGCCAGCAGCTCATTAGGTGGGAACTATGGCTACACCTTC.

This clonotype was found many times. V usage is TRBV7-9 and J usage is TRBJ2-2, with D perhaps TRBD1 (5 bases). Per germline, CDR1 SEHNR and CDR2 FQNEAQ (reference sequence). V lost 2 bases, J lost 7 bases, and 20 bases lay in between. CDR3 length equals 17 residues. The CDR3 spells CASSLPPRRVTSGELFF. CDR3 nucleotide sequence: TGTGCCAGCAGCTTACCCCCCCGCAGGGTCACGAGCGGGGAGCTGTTTTTT.

The chain uses TRBV29-1 and TRBJ1-5; 8 bases map to TRBD1. This CDR3 is built from 13 residues. V shed 6 bases and J 1 base; nucleotides not matched to a gene: 2. Germline V gene sequence: CDR1 SQVTM, CDR2 ANQGSEA. In DNA, the CDR3 is TGCAGCGTCAGGGGGCCGAGCAATCAGCCCCAGCATTTT. Protein: CSVRGPSNQPQHF.

The chain couples TRBV6-2 or TRBV6-3 to TRBJ2-7, with 7 nucleotides matching TRBD2. The CDR3 has 15 residues. Trimming at V came to 6 bases and at J to 4 bases, leaving 12 bases not matched to a gene. Germline values: CDR1 MNHEY, CDR2 SVGEGT. The CDR3 region is CASSLTVAGSYEQYF. CDR3 nucleotide sequence: TGTGCCAGCAGCCTGACGGTAGCGGGTTCTTACGAGCAGTACTTC.

The chain combines TRBV20-1 with TRBJ1-2; 10 bases match TRBD1. V was pared by 2 bases and J by 3 bases, with 12 bases of the junction left unmatched. The CDR3 length is 17 residues. The germline CDR1 and CDR2 sequences are DFQATT and SNEGSKA (reference sequence). The CDR3 DNA sequence: TGCAGTGCTAGACCCCCGGGACAGGGGCTGGAATACTATGGCTACACCTTC. Amino acid sequence: CSARPPGQGLEYYGYTF.

There are a few counts of this clonotype. The chain carries TRBV7-9 and TRBJ1-4; D not certain. V was cut by 0 bases and J by 3 bases, with 23 bases left in between. The length of the CDR3 is 20 residues. Germline values: CDR1 SEHNR, CDR2 FQNEAQ (reference sequence). This chain's CDR3 is CASSLARYEAEEWANEKLFF. As DNA, the CDR3 is TGTGCCAGCAGCTTAGCTCGATACGAAGCGGAGGAGTGGGCTAATGAAAAACTGTTTTTT.

This clonotype was seen a handful of times. This sequence joins TRBV5-1 and TRBJ2-7; possibly TRBD1 for D (6 bases). The CDR3 length is 16 residues. Trimming took 0 bases from V and 3 from J, leaving 16 bases between them. Germline assignment: CDR1 SGHRS and CDR2 YFSETQ. The CDR3 protein is CASSLVPHLQGYEQYF. CDR3 sequence (DNA): TGCGCCAGCAGCTTGGTCCCCCATTTACAGGGCTACGAGCAGTACTTC. Combining the CDR3 with reference TRBV5-1 and TRBJ2-7 gives the whole variable domain KAGVTQTPRYLIKTRGQQVTLSCSPISGHRSVSWYQQTPGQGLQFLFEYFSETQRNKGNFPGRFSGRQFSNSRSEMNVSTLELGDSALYLCASSLVPHLQGYEQYFGPGTRLTVT.

This clonotype was detected a few times. This chain connects TRBV7-9 to TRBJ2-1; a possible D gene is TRBD1 (6 bases). The germline V and J ends were trimmed by 3 bases and 6 bases, with 9 bases remaining between them. The CDR3 runs to 13 residues. Per the germline V gene, CDR1 is SEHNR and CDR2 is FQNEAQ (reference sequence). The CDR3 region has the DNA TGTGCCAGCAGCTTGAAAGGGGGCAATGAGCAGTTCTTC. This encodes CASSLKGGNEQFF. The variable domain in full, with the rest retrieved from reference TRBV7-9 and TRBJ2-1, is DTGVSQNPRHKITKRGQNVTFRCDPISEHNRLYWYRQTLGQGPEFLTYFQNEAQLEKSRLLSDRFSAERPKGSFSTLEIQRTEQGDSAMYLCASSLKGGNEQFFGPGTRLTVL.

This clonotype has more than one count but fewer than ten. The chain recombines TRBV28 with TRBJ1-1; D uncertain. V lost 2 bases and J 8 bases, leaving 15 bases between the germline ends. The germline V gene has CDR1 MDHEN and CDR2 SYDVKM. The CDR3 runs to 14 residues. As DNA, the CDR3 is TGTGCCAGCAGTTTAGCAGGAAATAGGGCGGAAGCTTTCTTT. Translating it yields CASSLAGNRAEAFF.

This clonotype has more than one count but fewer than ten. This chain connects TRBV4-1 to TRBJ1-2; a weak D match, TRBD1 (5 bases). The CDR3 covers 18 residues. V lost 0 bases and J 0 bases, leaving 17 bases between the germline ends. Germline CDR1 reads MGHRA; CDR2 reads YSYEKL. As DNA, the CDR3 is TGCGCCAGCAGCCAAGATTCATCCTTTGGGGCTCCTAACTATGGCTACACCTTC. It yields the protein CASSQDSSFGAPNYGYTF.

This chain joins TRBV29-1 and TRBJ1-3; 7 nucleotides agree with TRBD1. This CDR3 spans 16 amino acids. Trimming cost V 3 bases and J 0 bases; bases outside gene matches: 8. Germline loops: CDR1 SQVTM, CDR2 ANQGSEA. In nucleotides, the CDR3 is TGCAGCGTTGAGGGGGGAAGGGGGCTCTCTGGAAACACCATATATTTT. Protein sequence: CSVEGGRGLSGNTIYF.

This clonotype has only a few counts. This chain uses TRBV29-1 with TRBJ2-7, with 7 bases identical to TRBD2. V lost 3 bases, J lost 4 bases, and 9 bases stayed unmatched. The CDR3 covers 14 residues. Germline-derived CDR1 and CDR2 are SQVTM and ANQGSEA. The CDR3: CSVERRGTPYEQYF. CDR3 nucleotide sequence: TGCAGCGTTGAGCGGCGGGGGACCCCTTACGAGCAGTACTTC.

This clonotype was seen at least ten times. The V call is TRBV7-8, the J call TRBJ2-7; 7 bases line up with TRBD1. This CDR3 has 17 residues. CDR1 SGHVS and CDR2 FQNEAQ come from the germline V gene. V lost 1 base and J lost 1; bases outside the gene matches: 10. CDR3 sequence reads: CASSLEGSGQMSYEQYF. The CDR3 nucleotides are TGTGCCAGCAGCTTAGAGGGATCGGGACAGATGTCCTACGAGCAGTACTTC.

The chain is built from TRBV14 and TRBJ2-7; D is unclear. In germline, CDR1 is SGHDN, CDR2 FVKESK. This CDR3 is 16 amino acids long. V was clipped by 0 bases and J by 5 bases, with 17 bases between them. CDR3 residues: CASSQEEGPRRDEQYF. The CDR3 DNA reads TGTGCCAGCAGCCAAGAGGAAGGACCGCGCCGGGACGAGCAGTACTTC.

This clonotype was found a few times. The V gene is TRBV28, the J gene TRBJ1-5; possible D gene TRBD1, 5 bases. Germline CDR1 is MDHEN and CDR2 is SYDVKM. The CDR3 runs 15 residues. Trimming left V 7 bases short and J 1 base short, with 14 bases between. The CDR3 sequence: CASNYRSGSNQPQHF. CDR3 DNA: TGTGCCAGCAATTACAGGTCGGGAAGCAATCAGCCCCAGCATTTT.

The V gene is TRBV28, the J gene TRBJ2-1, with TRBD1 identical over 7 bases. V was pared by 0 bases and J by 2 bases, with 1 base of the junction left unmatched. Looked up from germline, CDR1 is MDHEN and CDR2 is SYDVKM. The CDR3 covers 15 residues. CDR3 loop: CASSLWQGAYNEQFF. DNA of the CDR3: TGTGCCAGCAGTTTATGGCAGGGGGCCTACAATGAGCAGTTCTTC. The entire variable domain, with the rest obtained from reference TRBV28 and TRBJ2-1, is as follows: DVKVTQSSRYLVKRTGEKVFLECVQDMDHENMFWYRQDPGLGLRLIYFSYDVKMKEKGDIPEGYSVSREKKERFSLILESASTNQTSMYLCASSLWQGAYNEQFFGPGTRLTVL.

Remarks on this clonotype: At one end, the junction sequence differs from germline, possibly due to a read error. This chain uses TRBV7-2 with TRBJ1-1; D ambiguous. CDR1 is SGHTA, CDR2 FQGNSA, per germline. The CDR3 covers 12 residues. For the CDR3, the DNA is TGTGCCGGCAGCTTAAGGGAAACTGAAGCTTTCTTT. This translates into CAGSLRETEAFF. The variable domain in full, completed from reference TRBV7-2 and TRBJ1-1, reads GAGVSQSPSNKVTEKGKDVELRCDPISGHTALYWYRQSLGQGLEFLIYFQGNSAPDKSGLPSDRFSAERTGGSVSTLTIQRTQQEDSAVYLCAGSLRETEAFFGQGTRLTVV.

The chain uses TRBV7-9 and TRBJ1-4; TRBD1 matches 8 bases. The CDR3 is 17 residues long. Germline CDR1 reads SEHNR; CDR2 reads FQNEAQ (reference sequence). Trimming cost V 0 bases and J 6 bases; bases outside gene matches: 9. DNA of the CDR3: TGTGCCAGCAGCTTAGCAGGACAGGGAGAAGGAGATGAAAAACTGTTTTTT. It encodes CASSLAGQGEGDEKLFF.

Ten or more counts support this clonotype. This chain joins TRBV7-2 and TRBJ2-5, with unresolved D. The CDR3 is 14 residues long. The V and J ends lost 2 bases and 1 base respectively, with 8 bases between them. The germline V gene encodes CDR1 SGHTA and CDR2 FQGNSA. CDR3 loop: CASSLKSSQETQYF. The CDR3 DNA reads as TGTGCCAGCAGCTTAAAATCGTCCCAAGAGACCCAGTACTTC.

This clonotype was counted a few times. This chain links TRBV7-9 with TRBJ2-7, with D maybe TRBD2 (7 bases). This CDR3 comprises 18 residues. Germline V gene sequence: CDR1 SEHNR, CDR2 FQNEAQ (reference sequence). V lost 5 bases to trimming and J lost 0 bases, with 23 bases between them. As DNA, the CDR3 is TGTGCCAGCAGCATACGACCCAAAGGGGGGGTTTACTCCTACGAGCAGTACTTC. Its translation is CASSIRPKGGVYSYEQYF.

By share, this clonotype counts as medium-sized. V gene TRBV4-1 combines with J gene TRBJ2-7; D is unclear. Germline V gene data show CDR1 as MGHRA and CDR2 as YSYEKL. V lost 3 bases to trimming and J lost 0 bases, with 9 bases between them. The CDR3 runs 14 residues. CDR3 DNA: TGCGCCAGCAGCCATCTGGACGGCTCCTACGAGCAGTACTTC. Translation: CASSHLDGSYEQYF.

This clonotype has only a few counts. The chain is built from TRBV30 and TRBJ1-4; D might be TRBD1 (6 bases). This CDR3 is 13 amino acids long. V was trimmed by 3 bases and J by 3 bases, leaving 8 bases between them. From germline, CDR1 is GTSNPN and CDR2 SVGIG (reference sequence). In DNA form, the CDR3 reads TGTGCCTGGAGCGACAGGCCTAATGAAAAACTGTTTTTT. The encoded protein is CAWSDRPNEKLFF.

This clonotype was found a few times. V usage is TRBV15 and J usage is TRBJ2-2; possibly TRBD1 for D (6 bases). The ends were cut back, 2 bases at V and 1 base at J, with 8 bases in the middle. The CDR3 is 15 residues long. Germline values: CDR1 LNHNV, CDR2 YYDKDF (reference sequence). The CDR3 DNA reads TGTGCCACCAGCAGATACAGGGAGAACACCGGGGAGCTGTTTTTT. Translating it yields CATSRYRENTGELFF.

This clonotype was found many times. An end of the junction does not agree with germline; a read error may underlie this. The V gene is TRBV7-9, the J gene TRBJ1-1; 7 bases agree with TRBD1. Germline CDR1 SEHNR, CDR2 FQNEAQ (reference sequence). The CDR3 extends over 14 amino acids. In DNA, the CDR3 is TGTGCCAGCAGCTTAAGAGGGCCAGGGGGAGAAGTTTTCTTT. Encoded protein: CASSLRGPGGEVFF. The entire variable domain, with the rest obtained from reference TRBV7-9 and TRBJ1-1, is as follows: DTGVSQNPRHKITKRGQNVTFRCDPISEHNRLYWYRQTLGQGPEFLTYFQNEAQLEKSRLLSDRFSAERPKGSFSTLEIQRTEQGDSAMYLCASSLRGPGGEVFFGQGTRLTVV.

This chain joins TRBV5-6 and TRBJ2-7; 7 positions match TRBD1. The CDR3 is made up of 14 amino acids. Germline V CDR1 and CDR2: SGHDT, YYEEEE. V lost 4 bases, J lost 4 bases, and 8 bases stayed unmatched. The CDR3 DNA reads TGTGCCAGCAGCCCGAGTAGGGGGCTATACGAGCAGTACTTC. It specifies CASSPSRGLYEQYF.

This clonotype turned up a few times. The chain carries TRBV7-9 and TRBJ2-7; D remains ambiguous. V shed 5 bases and J shed 5 bases, with 16 bases lying between them. The CDR3 sequence is 14 residues long. Per the germline V gene, CDR1 is SEHNR and CDR2 is FQNEAQ (reference sequence). The CDR3: CASSPPLEPDEQYF. CDR3 in DNA: TGTGCCAGCAGCCCGCCTCTCGAACCGGACGAGCAGTACTTC.